This T cell receptor beta chain was documented in a study of T cells after yellow fever vaccination. TCRdb ran MiXCR on the 5' RACE reads and lists one entry per CDR3 protein. Here the sample spans some 290,000 distinct CDR3 sequences, around 10% being singletons. Between the trimmed V and J ends, which lost 2 bases and 2 bases, there was a span of 10 bases. The length of the CDR3 is 15 residues. This clonotype came up a few times. The receptor was isolated from a man aged 18 to 30 who received the YFV17D yellow fever vaccine. This chain joins TRBV12-3 or TRBV12-4 and TRBJ1-5; possible D gene TRBD1, 6 bases. Material: CD4+ T cells sorted from PBMCs, obtained 45 days after the yellow fever booster vaccination. The DNA for the CDR3 is TGTGCCAGCAGTTTATTATCAGGGGGCAATCAGCCCCAGCATTTT. Protein: CASSLLSGGNQPQHF.